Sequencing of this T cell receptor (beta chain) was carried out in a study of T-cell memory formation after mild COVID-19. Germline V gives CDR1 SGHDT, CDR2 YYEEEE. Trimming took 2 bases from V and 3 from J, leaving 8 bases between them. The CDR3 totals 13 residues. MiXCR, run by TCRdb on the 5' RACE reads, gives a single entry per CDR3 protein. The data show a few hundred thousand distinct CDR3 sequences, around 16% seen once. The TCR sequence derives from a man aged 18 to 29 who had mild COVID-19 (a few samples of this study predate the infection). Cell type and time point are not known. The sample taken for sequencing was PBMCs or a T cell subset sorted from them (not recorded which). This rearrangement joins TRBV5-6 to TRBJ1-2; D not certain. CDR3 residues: CASSFDADYGYTF. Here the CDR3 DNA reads TGTGCCAGCAGCTTCGATGCAGACTATGGCTACACCTTC.